This T cell receptor (beta chain) emerged from a study of T cell repertoires in cytomegalovirus infection. Study-level information: It can be stated that public TCR beta signatures indicated CMV infection as well as a matching HLA type.

Comments on this clonotype: Its antigen is not known.

TCRdb called the reads again in MiXCR, with one record for every CDR3 protein. The sample includes approximately 180,000 distinct CDR3 sequences, under 25% seen only once; the top ten take under 3.5%. Study results and caveats: Cumulated frequencies of public TCR beta families served to identify carriers of CMV plus the relevant HLA.

Germline lookup yields CDR1 DFQATT and CDR2 SNEGSKA (reference sequence). After removal of 5 bases from V and 7 bases from J, the junction contained 8 bases not matched to a gene. The CDR3 is 15 residues long. The material sequenced was PBMCs. The TCR was taken from a human donor in good health (CMV status not recorded). Some clones in this sample may be carry-over from other donors' samples. The chain uses TRBV20-1 and TRBJ2-2; 12 bases line up with TRBD2. The CDR3 nucleotides read TGCAGTGCTCCGGCTAGCGGGGGGGCTGGCGGGGAGCTGTTTTTT. Amino acids: CSAPASGGAGGELFF.